This record looks at one T cell receptor (beta chain) sequence and its context. Its target antigen remains unknown. Base qualities are not recorded, but no much larger clone differs from it by a single base. The data derive from a study of blood T cell repertoires in COVID-19 (dated by TCRdb to between 2020 and 2021). In terms of the full investigation: The collaborator samples originated in the United States, Italy and Spain and spanned the acute and convalescent phases of COVID-19. Where available, HLA class I and class II types were obtained from metadata supplied by the sample provider rather than from assay-based typing. Subjects who had been exposed to COVID-19, were actively infected with it, or had recovered from it provided the deeply sampled blood TCRbeta repertoires that made up the dataset. The repertoires were released in a freely available public database intended as a resource for research on the immune response to SARS-CoV-2. The prospective study material was composed of cDNA or gDNA derived from T cells, B-cell-depleted T cells, or PBMCs. Nearly every sample came with metadata listing a de-identified subject ID, COVID-19 status, age in years and sex. The samples were drawn from the first 160 participants of the ongoing ImmuneRACE study and from more than 1,000 subjects provided by 6 global collaborators.

Whole blood was collected in K2EDTA tubes by collaborating institutions according to the institutions' own protocols. For TCRbeta analysis, collaborators shipped samples in one of three forms: frozen whole blood, isolated PBMCs, or DNA extracted from either of those sample types. What the study reported, not specific to this receptor: Clinical and demographic metadata were provided uncurated, with the amount varying by source and participant.

The immunoSEQ Assay, a bias-controlled multiplex PCR, was used to amplify TCRbeta CDR3 regions from genomic DNA. For the original study's pipeline: The number of nucleated cells in each sample was estimated from the amplification of reference gene primers within the assay. To quantify the absolute abundance of each unique TCRbeta CDR3 rearrangement, sequence reads were collapsed and filtered. For each sample, productive Simpson clonality was calculated as the square root of Simpson's diversity index over productive rearrangements. In TCRdb, the immuneACCESS table is reduced to in-frame sequences with V and J assigned. These tables do not hold every clone; where another copy was compared, an unresolved V gene accounts for under half, and the others remain unexplained. The V and J calls and the clone size are those of that table, but D and trimming were determined from the DNA. Within this sample are 14,000 or so clones, with roughly four fifths of them counted one time only. Roughly a tenth of the sample is held by the ten biggest clonotypes.

The clonotype comes from a human donor in a cohort sampled during active COVID-19. Material for sequencing was peripheral blood.

The nucleotide sequence reads as follows: TGTGCCATCCAGGACAGGGGTAACTATGGCTACACCTTC. This is translated as CAIQDRGNYGYTF. The sequence is built from TRBV6-5 and TRBJ1-2, with 9 bases matching TRBD1. The CDR3 runs 13 amino acids, cysteine and phenylalanine included. The retained sequence is limited to the CDR3, 39 bases, with the frame set at the first base. In the germline V gene, CDR1 corresponds to MNHEY and CDR2 to SVGAGI. Germline trimming amounts to 10 bases on V and 1 base on J, with 4 as the count of junction bases outside the gene matches.